This TCR beta chain was sequenced for a study of PD-1 blockade in classical Hodgkin lymphoma. Study overall: Treatment was intravenous nivolumab, 3 mg/kg every 2 weeks, until progression.

Profiled with immunoSEQ multiplex PCR; TCRdb holds only in-frame clones, not every one. Of around 19,000 clones detected, 86% appear once; the ten largest clones hold less than 15%. This clone was seen once. Its cognate antigen is unknown. Every patient was affected by relapse after autologous stem cell transplantation, while exposure to brentuximab vedotin was not uniform. Study findings and constraints: For complete responders, baseline diversity was comparable to that of newly diagnosed patients. TCR diversity at baseline was reported to be reduced in newly diagnosed patients relative to healthy donors. The CD4+ diversity rise by C4D1 was clearest in complete responders.

Trimming shortened V by 1 base and J by 5 bases, and 11 bases separated the two germline ends. The CDR3 length is 14 residues. The germline V gene has CDR1 MNHEY and CDR2 SVGAGI. This TCR was sampled from a human donor with classical Hodgkin lymphoma. This sequence joins TRBV6-5 and TRBJ1-2; D remains ambiguous. Sequenced here: peripheral blood mononuclear cells (PBMCs), sampled before the second cycle of nivolumab. CDR3 coding DNA: TGTGCCAGCAGTTACTTCCGTGGTCTTTATGGCTACACCTTC. Its protein product is CASSYFRGLYGYTF.